Following are 16 T cell receptor beta chains from one sample sequenced in a study of T-cell reconstitution after alpha-beta-depleted transplantation in children. A library of TCRbeta sequences, prepared with unique molecular identifiers, was generated. In TCRdb, the PCR reads were re-called with MiXCR into one record per CDR3 protein. The repertoire holds 150,000 to 250,000 distinct CDR3 sequences, about 14% seen once, with over 10% in the top ten. The specimen was PBMCs from the stem cell graft donor, collected from the stem cell graft. These receptor sequences come from a human donor who donated a stem cell graft to a child with acute lymphoblastic leukemia.

This clonotype was found many times. The chain couples TRBV7-2 to TRBJ1-2; D is perhaps TRBD1 (5 bases). V lost 2 bases, J lost 4 bases, and 14 bases lay in between. From germline, CDR1 is SGHTA and CDR2 FQGNSA. The CDR3 totals 15 residues. CDR3: CASSLFGGEGYGYTF. CDR3 DNA sequence: TGTGCCAGCAGCTTATTTGGGGGAGAGGGCTATGGCTACACCTTC.

Concerning this clonotype itself: This may stem from a read error, because a much larger clone lies one nucleotide away. J is TRBJ2-4 and V is TRBV11-2, with 7 bases identical to TRBD1. The V gene's germline CDR1 is SGHAT and CDR2 FQNNGV. The CDR3 extends over 14 amino acids. The DNA for the CDR3 is TGTGCCAGCAGACCCTTGACAGGGAAAAACAGTCAGTACTTC. This encodes CASRPLTGKNSQYF.

This clonotype was detected ten times or more. The V and J genes are TRBV6-2 or TRBV6-3 and TRBJ2-1; TRBD1 or TRBD2 may be the D gene (5 bases each). The V gene lost 0 bases and the J gene lost 2 bases, with 23 bases spanning the gap. CDR1 is MNHEY, CDR2 SVGEGT, per germline. CDR3 size: 20 residues. The CDR3: CASSYSMGNWGSPPYNEQFF. CDR3 bases: TGTGCCAGCAGTTACTCGATGGGGAATTGGGGGAGTCCCCCCTACAATGAGCAGTTCTTC.

The table lists this clonotype with many counts. The rearrangement links TRBV29-1 to TRBJ1-4; 11 nucleotides align to TRBD1. The germline CDR1 and CDR2 sequences are SQVTM and ANQGSEA. This CDR3 contains 17 residues. V shed 6 bases, J shed 0 bases, and the junction held 9 bases outside the gene matches. The DNA of the CDR3 is TGCAGCGTCCTGCCCCCGGGACAGGGGGCAACTAATGAAAAACTGTTTTTT. It encodes CSVLPPGQGATNEKLFF.

This clonotype was seen many times. The chain is built from TRBV7-8 and TRBJ2-7; tentative D call: TRBD2 (6 bases). Germline-derived CDR1 and CDR2 are SGHVS and FQNEAQ. CDR3 length: 15 residues. Trimming removed 3 bases at V and 6 bases at J, with 18 bases between. The CDR3 sequence is CASSLAGTALREQYF. CDR3 coding DNA: TGTGCCAGCAGCTTGGCCGGGACTGCCCTTCGCGAGCAGTACTTC.

This clonotype was detected a few times. This chain links TRBV6-1 with TRBJ1-5; unclear D gene. Germline assignment: CDR1 MNHNS and CDR2 SASEGT. Trimming cost V 3 bases and J 0 bases, with 12 bases left between them. This CDR3 is 16 amino acids long. Here the CDR3 DNA reads TGTGCCAGCAGTGACGGACTAGGGAATAGCAATCAGCCCCAGCATTTT. It encodes CASSDGLGNSNQPQHF.

This clonotype came up many times. V gene TRBV5-1 combines with J gene TRBJ1-1; 9 positions agree with TRBD1. There are 14 residues in the CDR3. The V gene's germline CDR1 is SGHRS and CDR2 YFSETQ. The trim removed 4 bases at V and 4 bases at J, leaving 5 bases unmatched. CDR3 sequence (DNA): TGCGCCAGCAGCGGGACAGGGTCCGGCACTGAAGCTTTCTTT. Its translation: CASSGTGSGTEAFF.

This clonotype was picked up many times. The chain joins TRBV12-3 or TRBV12-4 to TRBJ1-5; no reliable D call. Trimming left V 1 base short and J 4 bases short, with 11 bases between. This CDR3 region has 15 residues. DNA of the CDR3: TGTGCCAGCAGTTTAGGAGAGGGAAAGAATCAGCCCCAGCATTTT. Protein product: CASSLGEGKNQPQHF.

Notes on this clonotype: This sequence may be a read error, since a much larger clone differs from it by one base. The chain is built from TRBV5-1 and TRBJ1-2; D not certain. The CDR3 has 15 residues. Germline CDR1 and CDR2: SGHRS and YFSETQ. The V end lost 0 bases, the J end lost 4 bases, and 13 bases lay between the germline ends. The CDR3 reads CASSLDGVLVYGYTF. CDR3 DNA sequence: TGCGCCAGCAGCTTGGACGGGGTGCTCGTCTATGGCTACACCTTC.

This clonotype was observed at least ten times. The V gene is TRBV11-1, the J gene TRBJ2-1; D might be TRBD2 (5 bases). This CDR3 comprises 12 residues. V was pared by 5 bases and J by 7 bases, with 9 bases between. Germline V gene data show CDR1 as SGHAT and CDR2 as FQDESV (reference sequence). This CDR3 is CASSHSGNEQFF. CDR3 nucleotide sequence: TGTGCCAGCAGCCACAGCGGAAATGAGCAGTTCTTC. Full variable domain (rest looked up from reference TRBV11-1 and TRBJ2-1): EAEVAQSPRYKITEKSQAVAFWCDPISGHATLYWYRQILGQGPELLVQFQDESVVDDSQLPKDRFSAERLKGVDSTLKIQPAELGDSAMYLCASSHSGNEQFFGPGTRLTVL.

This clonotype was seen many times. V is TRBV20-1 and J is TRBJ2-3; 9 nucleotides match TRBD1. This CDR3 has 14 residues. Germline-derived CDR1 and CDR2 are DFQATT and SNEGSKA (reference sequence). Germline trimming cut 5 bases from V and 10 bases from J; bases unmatched to any gene: 13. CDR3 sequence (DNA): TGCAGTGCTCCCCCGGGACAGGGCCGTTGGGCGCAGTATTTT. Its protein product is CSAPPGQGRWAQYF.

The sample holds many counts of this clonotype. V is TRBV12-3 or TRBV12-4 and J is TRBJ2-3; weak D call: TRBD1 (5 bases). The CDR3 has 13 residues. Trimming left V 8 bases short and J 4 bases short, with 13 bases between. The CDR3 coding sequence is TGTGCCAGCGCAGGCAGGGTGGCAGATACGCAGTATTTT. Amino acids: CASAGRVADTQYF.

In this sample, this clonotype turned up many times. The chain couples TRBV29-1 to TRBJ1-3; 7 nucleotides agree with TRBD1. V shed 5 bases, J shed 2 bases, and the junction held 12 bases outside the gene matches. Germline loops: CDR1 SQVTM, CDR2 ANQGSEA. This CDR3 region has 16 residues. CDR3: CSVTGAPVAAGNTIYF. The DNA for the CDR3 is TGCAGCGTTACAGGGGCCCCAGTTGCTGCTGGAAACACCATATATTTT.

This chain links TRBV6-5 with TRBJ1-5, with D possibly TRBD1 on 6 matching bases. Per germline, CDR1 MNHEY and CDR2 SVGAGI. Trimming removed 4 bases from V and 4 bases from J, with 17 bases in between. The CDR3 extends over 16 amino acids. CDR3 residues: CASSLLPGQTNQPQHF. The CDR3 DNA is TGTGCCAGCAGTTTACTCCCGGGACAAACTAATCAGCCCCAGCATTTT.

This clonotype was counted at least ten times. The chain carries TRBV20-1 and TRBJ2-5; the match to TRBD1 covers 8 bases. Germline CDR1 DFQATT, CDR2 SNEGSKA (reference sequence). There are 14 residues in the CDR3. V gave up 6 bases and J gave up 4 bases; unmatched junction bases: 10. The DNA of the CDR3 is TGCAGTGCCGGGGAGGACAGGGTGGGAGAGACCCAGTACTTC. Its translation is CSAGEDRVGETQYF.

Comment on this clonotype: No conserved phenylalanine or tryptophan ends this CDR3, so it is likely a read error. The chain joins TRBV20-1 to TRBJ2-3, with D maybe TRBD1 (6 bases). The CDR3 loop spans 16 amino acids. The ends were cut back, 0 bases at V and 6 bases at J, with 19 bases in the middle. Germline assignment: CDR1 DFQATT and CDR2 SNEGSKA (reference sequence). CDR3 protein: CSARDLQEQGHDTQYY. CDR3 nucleotide sequence: TGCAGTGCTAGAGATCTCCAAGAACAGGGCCACGATACGCAGTATTAT.